These 22 T cell receptor beta chains share one sample of origin, sequenced in a study of beta chain features in type 1 diabetes. The isolated RNA, all of it, was reverse transcribed, so expressed TCRB transcripts were what got sequenced. Repertoires were generated with immunoSEQ multiplex PCR, while TCRdb's copy carries only in-frame clones and drops some. The table includes about 360,000 clones, around 13% detected once. Sequencing used naive CD4+ T cells from blood. These receptors were collected from a man younger than 30 in good health.

This clone was counted a few times. The gene calls are TRBV30 and TRBJ1-2, with D possibly matching TRBD1 (5 bases). CDR3 length: 14 amino acids. The germline CDR1 and CDR2 sequences are GTSNPN and SVGIG (reference sequence). Trimming cost V 0 bases and J 8 bases, with 16 bases left between them. CDR3 sequence reads: CAWSVHQGVPGYTF. For the CDR3, the DNA is TGTGCCTGGAGTGTACATCAGGGCGTTCCAGGCTACACCTTC.

The rearrangement links TRBV18 to TRBJ2-1; D might be TRBD2 (6 bases). Germline V gene data show CDR1 as KGHSH and CDR2 as LQKENI. The V end was cut by 2 bases, the J end by 7 bases, with 15 bases between. This CDR3 spans 15 amino acids. This CDR3 is CASSPNGGRWNEQFF. The CDR3, as DNA: TGTGCCAGCTCACCAAACGGGGGACGGTGGAATGAGCAGTTCTTC.

This clone was found a few times. V gene TRBV9 combines with J gene TRBJ2-3, with D possibly matching TRBD2 (6 bases). The V gene lost 1 base and the J gene lost 2 bases, with 14 bases spanning the gap. The V gene's germline CDR1 is SGDLS and CDR2 YYNGEE. The CDR3 totals 16 residues. The CDR3 DNA sequence: TGTGCCAGCAGCGTACTCCAGCGGGTGTACACAGATACGCAGTATTTT. Translating it yields CASSVLQRVYTDTQYF. The variable domain in full, completed from reference TRBV9 and TRBJ2-3, reads DSGVTQTPKHLITATGQRVTLRCSPRSGDLSVYWYQQSLDQGLQFLIQYYNGEERAKGNILERFSAQQFPDLHSELNLSSLELGDSALYFCASSVLQRVYTDTQYFGPGTRLTVL.

V gene TRBV2 combines with J gene TRBJ1-3; maybe TRBD1 (5 bases). The germline V and J ends were trimmed by 4 bases and 4 bases, with 8 bases remaining between them. The CDR3 spans 13 residues. The V gene's germline CDR1 is SNHLY and CDR2 FYNNEI. The CDR3 nucleotides read TGTGCCAGCAGTGGGCAGGGCGGAAACACCATATATTTT. Protein: CASSGQGGNTIYF.

V and J are TRBV7-2 and TRBJ1-2; 11 positions match TRBD1. Germline-derived CDR1 and CDR2 are SGHTA and FQGNSA. The CDR3 sequence is 14 residues long. V was clipped by 5 bases and J by 8 bases; unmatched bases: 7. CDR3 residues: CASSPGTGGWGYTF. CDR3 nucleotide sequence: TGTGCCAGCAGCCCCGGGACAGGGGGATGGGGCTACACCTTC.

The CDR3 is CASSLNRANTGELFF. The CDR3 coding sequence is TGTGCCAGCAGCTTAAACAGGGCGAACACCGGGGAGCTGTTTTTT. The rearrangement links TRBV13 to TRBJ2-2, with D possibly TRBD1 on 6 matching bases. Germline CDR1 PRHDT, CDR2 FYEKMQ (reference sequence). This CDR3 comprises 15 residues. The germline V and J ends were trimmed by 2 bases and 0 bases, with 7 bases remaining between them.

This clone was picked up a small number of times. The rearrangement joins TRBV7-9 to TRBJ1-1, with D unclear. From germline, CDR1 is SEHNR and CDR2 FQNEAQ (reference sequence). This CDR3 is built from 16 residues. With 5 bases removed from V and 0 bases from J, the gap between germline ends came to 16 bases. The CDR3 region is CASSPPTGRLNTEAFF. The DNA for the CDR3 is TGTGCCAGCAGCCCCCCCACGGGTCGCTTGAACACTGAAGCTTTCTTT.

The chain links TRBV30 to TRBJ2-7; D uncertain. The CDR3 totals 13 residues. The V gene lost 2 bases and the J gene lost 0 bases, with 8 bases spanning the gap. CDR1 is GTSNPN and CDR2 is SVGIG in the germline V gene (reference sequence). The DNA for the CDR3 is TGTGCCTGGAGTCTGGGCAGCTCCTACGAGCAGTACTTC. Translation: CAWSLGSSYEQYF.

This clone has more than one count but fewer than ten. The chain couples TRBV7-2 to TRBJ2-7; 8 bases align to TRBD1. V shed 3 bases and J 0 bases; nucleotides not matched to a gene: 4. This CDR3 has 15 residues. Germline V gene lookup returns CDR1 SGHTA and CDR2 FQGNSA. CDR3 in amino acids: CASSFTGTGSYEQYF. The DNA for the CDR3 is TGTGCCAGCAGCTTCACCGGGACAGGCTCCTACGAGCAGTACTTC.

The chain carries TRBV28 and TRBJ1-4, with 11 bases matching TRBD1. Per the germline V gene, CDR1 is MDHEN and CDR2 is SYDVKM. CDR3 length: 14 residues. The trim removed 6 bases at V and 8 bases at J, leaving 5 bases unmatched. CDR3 DNA: TGTGCCAGCAGGGGACAGGGGGTAGGGGAAAAACTGTTTTTT. It specifies CASRGQGVGEKLFF.

Only a few counts were recorded for this clone. V gene TRBV29-1 combines with J gene TRBJ2-7, with D perhaps TRBD1 (6 bases). Looked up from germline, CDR1 is SQVTM and CDR2 is ANQGSEA. Trimming pared 6 bases from V and 0 bases from J, leaving 12 bases between. The CDR3 has 13 residues. In DNA form, the CDR3 reads TGCAGCGTCCAGGGGCTTTTCTCCTACGAGCAGTACTTC. It specifies CSVQGLFSYEQYF.

The gene calls are TRBV9 and TRBJ2-3; D unresolved. Deletions cut 0 bases from V and 2 bases from J, with 4 bases between. The CDR3 has 13 amino acids. Germline values: CDR1 SGDLS, CDR2 YYNGEE. CDR3 sequence reads: CASSVDNTDTQYF. The CDR3 region has the DNA TGTGCCAGCAGCGTAGACAACACAGATACGCAGTATTTT.

The rearrangement uses TRBV7-9 and TRBJ1-5, with D possibly being TRBD1 (5 bases). Per germline, CDR1 SEHNR and CDR2 FQNEAQ (reference sequence). Trimming took 4 bases from V and 1 from J, leaving 14 bases between them. The CDR3 is made up of 16 amino acids. The CDR3 loop reads CASSSGLSGSNQPQHF. CDR3 DNA: TGTGCCAGCAGCTCGGGACTTTCTGGGAGCAATCAGCCCCAGCATTTT. The full variable domain, its missing parts supplied by reference TRBV7-9 and TRBJ1-5, is DTGVSQNPRHKITKRGQNVTFRCDPISEHNRLYWYRQTLGQGPEFLTYFQNEAQLEKSRLLSDRFSAERPKGSFSTLEIQRTEQGDSAMYLCASSSGLSGSNQPQHFGDGTRLSIL.

This clone came up a few times. This chain joins TRBV7-2 and TRBJ2-1, with D possibly being TRBD2 (6 bases). This CDR3 spans 15 amino acids. Germline CDR1 and CDR2: SGHTA and FQGNSA. Trimming stripped 1 base from V and 7 bases from J, with 14 bases between. Here the CDR3 reads CASSLVLGRGNEQFF. The CDR3 DNA reads as TGTGCCAGCAGCTTAGTTTTAGGACGGGGGAATGAGCAGTTCTTC.

The chain recombines TRBV15 with TRBJ1-1; 8 bases are shared with TRBD1. The length of the CDR3 is 15 residues. With 3 bases clipped from V and 0 bases from J, the junction kept 3 bases outside the gene matches. Per germline, CDR1 LNHNV and CDR2 YYDKDF (reference sequence). CDR3 DNA sequence: TGTGCCACCAGCAGGGACAGGGCGTTGAACACTGAAGCTTTCTTT. It is translated as CATSRDRALNTEAFF.

This clone was recorded a few times. The CDR3 DNA reads TGTGCCAGCAGCTTAGTCTGGCTAACAGAGAAGCCGAACTATGGCTACACCTTC. Its translation is CASSLVWLTEKPNYGYTF. The chain combines TRBV7-9 with TRBJ1-2; no clear D gene. The CDR3 has 18 amino acids. The germline V gene encodes CDR1 SEHNR and CDR2 FQNEAQ (reference sequence). Deletions cut 1 base from V and 2 bases from J, with 20 bases between.

This chain uses TRBV28 with TRBJ2-7; 8 positions agree with TRBD1. The CDR3 sequence is 16 residues long. The V gene's germline CDR1 is MDHEN and CDR2 SYDVKM. V lost 1 base to trimming and J lost 0 bases; unmatched junction nucleotides: 5. The DNA for the CDR3 is TGTGCCAGCAGTTTATATACAGGGGGTATCTCCTACGAGCAGTACTTC. This codes for CASSLYTGGISYEQYF.

The chain couples TRBV5-1 to TRBJ1-2, with TRBD1 identical over 8 bases. In germline, CDR1 is SGHRS, CDR2 YFSETQ. Trimming took 0 bases from V and 8 from J; bases not matched to a gene: 9. The CDR3 is made up of 15 amino acids. The DNA for the CDR3 is TGCGCCAGCAGCTTGGACGGACAGGGTGCGCGGGGCTACACCTTC. Translation gives CASSLDGQGARGYTF.

Worth noting for this clone: Given the absence of the conserved phenylalanine or tryptophan at the CDR3 end, a read error is likely. No DNA is shown, since the ends of the CDR3 on it are uncertain; the CDR3 is the one TCRdb lists. This rearrangement joins TRBV1 to TRBJ1-1. TRBV1 counts as a pseudogene. Counting both end residues, the CDR3 totals 13 amino acids. CDR3 loop: CTSSQIHLRDGFG.

A few counts support this clone. Different DNA sequences within this sample yield the same CDR3. This sequence joins TRBV5-1 and TRBJ1-1, with 7 bases fitting TRBD1. Germline V gene data show CDR1 as SGHRS and CDR2 as YFSETQ. Trimming took 2 bases from V and 3 from J; bases not matched to a gene: 1. The CDR3 consists of 13 residues. The CDR3, as DNA: TGCGCCAGCAGCTTTACAGGGGACACTGAAGCTTTCTTT. Protein product: CASSFTGDTEAFF.

V and J are TRBV30 and TRBJ2-3; maybe TRBD2 (5 bases). V was cut by 2 bases and J by 1 base, with 13 bases left in between. The CDR3 loop spans 15 amino acids. Germline CDR1 is GTSNPN and CDR2 is SVGIG (reference sequence). The CDR3 is CAWSLWGVGTDTQYF. The DNA for the CDR3 is TGTGCCTGGAGTCTATGGGGAGTGGGCACAGATACGCAGTATTTT. The full variable domain, rest sourced from reference TRBV30 and TRBJ2-3, is SQTIHQWPATLVQPVGSPLSLECTVEGTSNPNLYWYRQAAGRGLQLLFYSVGIGQISSEVPQNLSASRPQDRQFILSSKKLLLSDSGFYLCAWSLWGVGTDTQYFGPGTRLTVL.

This clone was seen more than once but under ten times. The chain is built from TRBV14 and TRBJ2-7; D uncertain. V lost 3 bases to trimming and J lost 6 bases, with 6 bases between them. The CDR3 totals 11 residues. Per the germline V gene, CDR1 is SGHDN and CDR2 is FVKESK. DNA for the CDR3: TGTGCCAGCAGCCATATCTCCGAGCAGTACTTC. Amino acid sequence: CASSHISEQYF.